This T cell receptor (beta chain) is drawn from a study of T cell responses to AZD1222 COVID-19 vaccine. Regarding the study as a whole: Scientists sampled the repertoires only once the peak T cell response had passed. Reportedly, close to half of spike-specific TCRs are directed against unmutated variant regions. Two AZD1222 doses significantly raised spike-specific TCR breadth and depth over controls. Clonal diversity was possibly underestimated, and the donors were mostly white British, with more females.

As concerns this clone: Its target is not known.

Clones were sequenced by immunoSEQ multiplex PCR, and TCRdb holds only the in-frame ones, with some missing. Among some 150,000 clones, roughly 80% were seen once, and the ten largest hold less than 5%. Specimen: peripheral blood, collected on day 0 of MenACWY control vaccination. This clonotype originated in an adult in good health.

In DNA, the CDR3 is TGTGCCAGCAGTTTAACCCCCCGGACGGGCCGTTCACCCCTCCACTTT. As protein: CASSLTPRTGRSPLHF. J is TRBJ1-6 and V is TRBV28; D unclear. The CDR3 totals 16 residues. Germline-derived CDR1 and CDR2 are MDHEN and SYDVKM. Trimming cost V 2 bases and J 9 bases, with 17 bases left between them.